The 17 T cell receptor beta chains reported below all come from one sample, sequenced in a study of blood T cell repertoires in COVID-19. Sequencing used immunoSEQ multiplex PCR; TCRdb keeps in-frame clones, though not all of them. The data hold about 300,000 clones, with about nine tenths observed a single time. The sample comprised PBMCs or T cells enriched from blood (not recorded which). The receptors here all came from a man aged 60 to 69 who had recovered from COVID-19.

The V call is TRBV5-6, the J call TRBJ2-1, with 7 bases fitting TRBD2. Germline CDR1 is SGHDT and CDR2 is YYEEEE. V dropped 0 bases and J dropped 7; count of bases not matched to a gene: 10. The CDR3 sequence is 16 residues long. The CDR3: CASSLGASGFWNEQFF. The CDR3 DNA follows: TGTGCCAGCAGCTTGGGGGCTAGCGGTTTTTGGAATGAGCAGTTCTTC.

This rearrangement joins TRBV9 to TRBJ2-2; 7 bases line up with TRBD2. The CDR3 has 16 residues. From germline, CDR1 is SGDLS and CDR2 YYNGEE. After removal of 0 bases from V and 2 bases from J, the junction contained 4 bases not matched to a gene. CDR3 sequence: CASSVASGHNTGELFF. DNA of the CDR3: TGTGCCAGCAGCGTAGCTAGCGGACACAACACCGGGGAGCTGTTTTTT.

Written as DNA, the CDR3 is TGTGCCAGTACCCGGGACTCCAAGGGCACTGAAGCTTTCTTT. Its translation is CASTRDSKGTEAFF. The chain uses TRBV19 and TRBJ1-1; D is perhaps TRBD1 (5 bases). CDR3 length equals 14 residues. The V end was cut by 7 bases, the J end by 4 bases, with 16 bases between. CDR1 is LNHDA and CDR2 is SQIVND in the germline V gene (reference sequence).

DNA of the CDR3: TGTGCCAGCAGACTCTCGACAGGGGGTCAGCCCCAGCATTTT. Protein sequence: CASRLSTGGQPQHF. The chain recombines TRBV6-5 with TRBJ1-5; 9 bases agree with TRBD1. The CDR3 extends over 14 amino acids. Looked up from germline, CDR1 is MNHEY and CDR2 is SVGAGI. J lost 6 bases, V lost 6 bases, and 6 bases had no gene match.

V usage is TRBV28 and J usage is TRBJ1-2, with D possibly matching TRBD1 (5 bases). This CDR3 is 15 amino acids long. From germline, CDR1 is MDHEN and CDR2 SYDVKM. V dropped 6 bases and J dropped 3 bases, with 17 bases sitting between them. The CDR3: CASRSLQTADYGYTF. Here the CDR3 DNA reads TGTGCCAGCAGAAGCCTTCAGACAGCCGACTATGGCTACACCTTC.

In DNA, the CDR3 is TGTGCCAGCAGTCCCTATAAGCCCGGGGAGCTGTTTTTT. Encoded protein: CASSPYKPGELFF. The V gene is TRBV6-5, the J gene TRBJ2-2; D gene unclear. Germline lookup yields CDR1 MNHEY and CDR2 SVGAGI. V gave up 5 bases and J gave up 6 bases, with 10 bases separating them. This CDR3 comprises 13 residues.

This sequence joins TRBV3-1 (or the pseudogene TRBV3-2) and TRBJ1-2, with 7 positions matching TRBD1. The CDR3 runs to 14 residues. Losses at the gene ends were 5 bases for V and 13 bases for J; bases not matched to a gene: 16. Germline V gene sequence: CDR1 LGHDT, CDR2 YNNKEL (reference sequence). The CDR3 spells CASSAPGTVKGGTF. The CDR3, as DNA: TGTGCCAGCAGCGCCCCCGGGACAGTCAAAGGGGGCACCTTC.

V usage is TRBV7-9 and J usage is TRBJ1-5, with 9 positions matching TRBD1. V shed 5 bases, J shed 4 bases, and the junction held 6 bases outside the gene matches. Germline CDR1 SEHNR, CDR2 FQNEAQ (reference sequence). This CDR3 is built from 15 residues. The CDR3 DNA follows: TGTGCCAGCAGCCTTACAGGGGGCCCAAATCAGCCCCAGCATTTT. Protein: CASSLTGGPNQPQHF.

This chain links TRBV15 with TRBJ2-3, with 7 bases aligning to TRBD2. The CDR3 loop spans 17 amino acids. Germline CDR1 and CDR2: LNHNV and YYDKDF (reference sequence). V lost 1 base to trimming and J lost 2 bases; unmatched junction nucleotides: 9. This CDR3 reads CATSRVPREGYTDTQYF. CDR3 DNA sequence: TGTGCCACCAGCAGAGTTCCGAGGGAGGGATACACAGATACGCAGTATTTT. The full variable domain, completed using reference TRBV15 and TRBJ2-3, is DAMVIQNPRYQVTQFGKPVTLSCSQTLNHNVMYWYQQKSSQAPKLLFHYYDKDFNNEADTPDNFQSRRPNTSFCFLDIRSPGLGDTAMYLCATSRVPREGYTDTQYFGPGTRLTVL.

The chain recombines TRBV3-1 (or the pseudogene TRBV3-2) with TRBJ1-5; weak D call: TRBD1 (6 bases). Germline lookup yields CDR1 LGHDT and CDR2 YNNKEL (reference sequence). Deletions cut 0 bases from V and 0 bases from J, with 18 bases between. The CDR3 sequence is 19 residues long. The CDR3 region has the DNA TGTGCCAGCAGCCAAGATAGCGACAGGTGGTTTCATAGCAATCAGCCCCAGCATTTT. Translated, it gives CASSQDSDRWFHSNQPQHF.

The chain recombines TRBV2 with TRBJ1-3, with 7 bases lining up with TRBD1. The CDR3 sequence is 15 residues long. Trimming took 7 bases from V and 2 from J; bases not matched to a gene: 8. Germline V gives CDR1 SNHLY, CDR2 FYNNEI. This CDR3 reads CASNPQGGAGNTIYF. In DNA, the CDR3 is TGTGCCAGCAACCCCCAAGGGGGCGCTGGAAACACCATATATTTT.

The CDR3 DNA reads TGTGCCAGCAGCTTTTTACAAGACACTGAAGCTTTCTTT. Translated, it gives CASSFLQDTEAFF. The V call is TRBV7-8, the J call TRBJ1-1; D is uncertain. From germline, CDR1 is SGHVS and CDR2 FQNEAQ. The CDR3 covers 13 residues. V dropped 3 bases and J dropped 3 bases, with 8 bases sitting between them.

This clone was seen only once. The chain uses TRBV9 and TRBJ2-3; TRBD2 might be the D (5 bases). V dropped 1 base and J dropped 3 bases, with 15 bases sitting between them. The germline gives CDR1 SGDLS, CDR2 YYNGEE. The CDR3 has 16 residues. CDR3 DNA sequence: TGTGCCAGCAGCGTATGGGGAAGAGGGAGAACAGATACGCAGTATTTT. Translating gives CASSVWGRGRTDTQYF.

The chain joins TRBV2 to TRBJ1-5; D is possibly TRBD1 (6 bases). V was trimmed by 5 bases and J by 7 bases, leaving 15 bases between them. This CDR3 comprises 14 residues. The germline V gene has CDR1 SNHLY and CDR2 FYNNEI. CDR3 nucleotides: TGTGCCAGCAGTATGGGGGGGGCTCGGCAGCCCCAGCATTTT. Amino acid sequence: CASSMGGARQPQHF.

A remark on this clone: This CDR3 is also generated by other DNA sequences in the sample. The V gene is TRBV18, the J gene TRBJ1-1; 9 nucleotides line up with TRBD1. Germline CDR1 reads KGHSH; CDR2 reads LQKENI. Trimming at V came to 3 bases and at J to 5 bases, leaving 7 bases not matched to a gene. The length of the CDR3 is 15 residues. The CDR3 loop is CASSPGQGRGTEAFF. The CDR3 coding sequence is TGTGCCAGCTCACCCGGACAGGGGAGGGGGACTGAAGCTTTCTTT.

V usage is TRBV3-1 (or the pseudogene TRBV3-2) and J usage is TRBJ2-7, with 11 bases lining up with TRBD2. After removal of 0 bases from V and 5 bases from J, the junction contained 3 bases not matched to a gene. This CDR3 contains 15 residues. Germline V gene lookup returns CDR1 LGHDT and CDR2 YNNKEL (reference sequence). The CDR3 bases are TGTGCCAGCAGCCAAGATCAACTAGCGGGAGACGAGCAGTACTTC. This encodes CASSQDQLAGDEQYF.

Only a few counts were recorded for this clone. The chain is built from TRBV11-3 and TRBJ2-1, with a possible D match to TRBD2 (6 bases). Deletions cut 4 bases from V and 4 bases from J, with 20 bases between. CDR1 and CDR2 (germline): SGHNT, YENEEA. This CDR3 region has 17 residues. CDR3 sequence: CASSSPSGGSGYNEQFF. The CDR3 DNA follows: TGTGCCAGCAGCTCCCCATCTGGAGGGAGTGGGTACAATGAGCAGTTCTTC.